The 14 T cell receptor beta chains listed next were all sequenced from one sample in a study of blood T cell repertoires in COVID-19. Profiling relied on immunoSEQ multiplex PCR, and the TCRdb table lists in-frame clones only, not all of them. Here the sample spans 500,000 or so clones, roughly 87% being singletons. The sample consisted of PBMCs or T cells enriched from blood (not recorded which). The receptors originated from a woman under 30 who had recovered from COVID-19.

This clone turned up a few times. Other DNA sequences in the same sample also yield this CDR3. The chain joins TRBV27 to TRBJ2-7, with 8 bases identical to TRBD1. V shed 3 bases and J 0 bases; nucleotides not matched to a gene: 4. Germline V lookup: CDR1 MNHEY, CDR2 SMNVEV (reference sequence). This CDR3 region has 15 residues. CDR3 loop: CASSLGTGGSYEQYF. The CDR3, as DNA: TGTGCCAGCAGTTTGGGTACAGGGGGCTCCTACGAGCAGTACTTC.

The V call is TRBV7-2, the J call TRBJ2-7; no definite D call. Trimming took off 3 bases at V and 4 bases at J, with 7 bases between the two ends. Germline lookup yields CDR1 SGHTA and CDR2 FQGNSA. The CDR3 covers 12 residues. This chain's CDR3 is CASSLGRYEQYF. CDR3 nucleotides: TGTGCCAGCAGCTTGGGCCGGTACGAGCAGTACTTC.

The rearrangement joins TRBV6-5 to TRBJ2-1; TRBD1 aligns across 7 bases. Germline V gene lookup returns CDR1 MNHEY and CDR2 SVGAGI. The junction had 9 bases not matched to a gene; V was cut back by 5 bases and J by 5 bases. The CDR3 covers 15 residues. The CDR3 sequence is CASSQLTGNNNEQFF. DNA for the CDR3: TGTGCCAGCAGTCAACTGACAGGGAATAACAATGAGCAGTTCTTC.

The CDR3, as DNA: TGTGCCAGCAGTTACCTCGGGGGCGGGAGGGCAGATACGCAGTATTTT. It yields the protein CASSYLGGGRADTQYF. This sequence joins TRBV6-5 and TRBJ2-3; 9 nucleotides align to TRBD2. J lost 4 bases, V lost 2 bases, and 7 bases had no gene match. The germline V gene has CDR1 MNHEY and CDR2 SVGAGI. This CDR3 is built from 16 residues.

This sequence joins TRBV18 and TRBJ1-1, with a tentative D call TRBD1 (6 bases). The V and J ends lost 3 bases and 4 bases respectively, with 9 bases between them. This CDR3 has 13 amino acids. Germline V gene sequence: CDR1 KGHSH, CDR2 LQKENI. The CDR3, as DNA: TGTGCCAGCTCACCCGAGGACAGCACTGAAGCTTTCTTT. It is translated as CASSPEDSTEAFF.

The rearrangement links TRBV5-5 to TRBJ1-5, with 8 bases aligning to TRBD1. CDR1 is SGHKS and CDR2 is YYEKEE in the germline V gene (reference sequence). The CDR3 covers 17 residues. V lost 4 bases to trimming and J lost 5 bases; unmatched junction nucleotides: 14. The CDR3 region is CASSPRPGQVTHQPQHF. DNA for the CDR3: TGTGCCAGCAGCCCGAGACCGGGACAGGTTACTCATCAGCCCCAGCATTTT.

The chain carries TRBV5-8 and TRBJ2-1; 8 nucleotides agree with TRBD1. CDR1 and CDR2 (germline): SGHTS, YDEGEE. The ends lost 2 bases at V and 6 bases at J; junction bases unmatched: 7. The CDR3 consists of 15 residues. CDR3 in amino acids: CASSFRDRGSNEQFF. CDR3 nucleotides: TGTGCCAGCAGCTTCCGCGACAGGGGATCCAATGAGCAGTTCTTC.

This clone was observed a few times. The gene calls are TRBV6-5 and TRBJ2-5; D gene ambiguous. Germline-derived CDR1 and CDR2 are MNHEY and SVGAGI. The V end was cut by 4 bases, the J end by 5 bases, with 14 bases between. This CDR3 has 14 amino acids. The CDR3 spells CASSSPLVGETQYF. The CDR3 DNA sequence: TGTGCCAGCAGTTCCCCCTTGGTCGGGGAGACCCAGTACTTC.

CDR3 sequence reads: CASSSPRGAEGNEQFF. The CDR3 DNA sequence: TGTGCCAGCAGCTCCCCTCGGGGGGCTGAGGGCAATGAGCAGTTCTTC. The chain carries TRBV7-9 and TRBJ2-1, with D perhaps matching TRBD2 (7 bases). Trimming pared 4 bases from V and 6 bases from J, leaving 19 bases between. The CDR3 is 16 amino acids. Germline V gives CDR1 SEHNR, CDR2 FQNEAQ (reference sequence).

This chain links TRBV4-1 with TRBJ2-5; no clear D gene. The germline gives CDR1 MGHRA, CDR2 YSYEKL. Trimming shortened V by 1 base and J by 5 bases, and 8 bases separated the two germline ends. This CDR3 comprises 13 residues. This CDR3 reads CASSQAIRETQYF. The CDR3 DNA sequence: TGCGCCAGCAGCCAAGCGATCAGGGAGACCCAGTACTTC.

The rearrangement uses TRBV2 and TRBJ1-2; no definite D call. The length of the CDR3 is 14 residues. V lost 4 bases and J 3 bases, leaving 12 bases between the germline ends. Germline V gene lookup returns CDR1 SNHLY and CDR2 FYNNEI. CDR3 DNA: TGTGCCAGCAGTGGGGCAGGAATGCACTATGGCTACACCTTC. As protein: CASSGAGMHYGYTF.

The chain couples TRBV30 to TRBJ1-2; D not certain. This CDR3 is 13 amino acids long. CDR1 is GTSNPN, CDR2 SVGIG, per germline (reference sequence). Deletions cut 1 base from V and 8 bases from J, with 14 bases between. The CDR3 spells CAWSAPGQRGYTF. In DNA, the CDR3 is TGTGCCTGGAGTGCTCCGGGTCAGAGAGGCTACACCTTC. The whole variable domain, remainder taken from reference TRBV30 and TRBJ1-2, is SQTIHQWPATLVQPVGSPLSLECTVEGTSNPNLYWYRQAAGRGLQLLFYSVGIGQISSEVPQNLSASRPQDRQFILSSKKLLLSDSGFYLCAWSAPGQRGYTFGSGTRLTVV.

The CDR3 DNA reads TGTGCCAGCAGCTTATCATGGAGGGGGCACACTGAAGCTTTCTTT. This gives the protein CASSLSWRGHTEAFF. The genes are TRBV7-2 and TRBJ1-1; TRBD1 matches at 7 bases. The CDR3 is 15 amino acids. CDR1 is SGHTA, CDR2 FQGNSA, per germline. J lost 3 bases, V lost 2 bases, and 6 bases had no gene match.

V is TRBV2 and J is TRBJ2-7, with D unclear. CDR3 length: 10 residues. The V gene lost 8 bases and the J gene lost 4 bases, with 6 bases spanning the gap. From germline, CDR1 is SNHLY and CDR2 FYNNEI. Written as DNA, the CDR3 is TGTGCCAGCCGGTTGTACGAGCAGTACTTC. It yields the protein CASRLYEQYF.